What follows are 9 T cell receptor beta chains derived from one specimen sequenced in a study of blood T cell repertoires in COVID-19 (dated by TCRdb to about 2020). Receptor libraries were prepared by the immunoSEQ multiplex PCR assay. The immuneACCESS repertoire file appears here via TCRdb, limited to in-frame rearrangements. These files lack a portion of the clones; in checked studies, under half of the deficit traces to unresolved V genes, and the cause of the others is not known. Present in this sample are under 300,000 clones, approximately 91% of which were seen just once. The biggest ten clones account for roughly 0.92% of the sample. The sequenced sample was peripheral blood. These receptors were collected from a woman in her thirties or forties who had recovered from COVID-19.

The chain uses TRBV29-1 and TRBJ2-1; 9 nucleotides match TRBD2. The CDR3 sequence is 15 residues long. The ends lost 4 bases at V and 4 bases at J; junction bases unmatched: 8. CDR1 SQVTM and CDR2 ANQGSEA come from the germline V gene. The chain's CDR3 is CSVVGREGRYNEQFF. The DNA for the CDR3 is TGCAGCGTTGTTGGGCGGGAGGGCCGATACAATGAGCAGTTCTTC.

CDR3 in DNA: TGTGCCAGTAGTATAGGGGACAGGGGGGTATCGGGCTATGGCTACACCTTC. Translated: CASSIGDRGVSGYGYTF. The V call is TRBV19, the J call TRBJ1-2, with 11 bases matching TRBD1. The CDR3 is 17 residues long. V shed 1 base and J 4 bases; nucleotides not matched to a gene: 8. Looked up from germline, CDR1 is LNHDA and CDR2 is SQIVND (reference sequence).

CDR3 DNA sequence: TGTGCCAGCTCACCACCGGTAGCGGGGAGCACAGATACGCAGTATTTT. Protein sequence: CASSPPVAGSTDTQYF. The genes are TRBV18 and TRBJ2-3; 8 nucleotides match TRBD2. V shed 0 bases and J 0 bases; nucleotides not matched to a gene: 2. In germline, CDR1 is KGHSH, CDR2 LQKENI. This CDR3 is 16 amino acids long.

The J gene is TRBJ2-2, the V gene TRBV5-1; 10 bases match TRBD2. Germline V gene sequence: CDR1 SGHRS, CDR2 YFSETQ. Trimming at V came to 5 bases and at J to 6 bases, leaving 4 bases not matched to a gene. CDR3 length: 14 residues. CDR3 sequence (DNA): TGCGCCAGCAGGGACAGCGGGGGGGCCGGGGAGCTGTTTTTT. It translates to CASRDSGGAGELFF.

The rearrangement links TRBV6-5 to TRBJ2-2; a possible D gene is TRBD2 (5 bases). This CDR3 is built from 13 residues. Germline CDR1 reads MNHEY; CDR2 reads SVGAGI. V was shortened by 5 bases and J by 6 bases, with 10 bases between the two germline ends. Written as DNA, the CDR3 is TGTGCCAGCAGTCCCCGGGAATCCGGGGAGCTGTTTTTT. Protein product: CASSPRESGELFF.

CDR3 DNA sequence: TGTGCCAGCAGCGTAGATATAGGGGGACTAGCGGGAGCAGAGACCCAGTACTTC. As protein: CASSVDIGGLAGAETQYF. The J gene is TRBJ2-5, the V gene TRBV9; 14 bases line up with TRBD2. The CDR3 is made up of 18 amino acids. From germline, CDR1 is SGDLS and CDR2 YYNGEE. The J segment lost 4 bases and the V segment lost 0 bases, leaving 8 bases of the junction unmatched.

CDR3 coding DNA: TGTGCCAGCAGACAGGGGCCGGGCCTCCAAGAGACCCAGTACTTC. It encodes CASRQGPGLQETQYF. This sequence joins TRBV6-5 and TRBJ2-5, with TRBD1 matching 7 bases. The germline CDR1 and CDR2 sequences are MNHEY and SVGAGI. J was trimmed by 1 base and V by 6 bases; bases with no gene match: 8. There are 15 residues in the CDR3.

This rearrangement joins TRBV10-3 to TRBJ1-2; 10 bases agree with TRBD1. J lost 6 bases, V lost 7 bases, and 17 bases had no gene match. Germline CDR1 is ENHRY and CDR2 is SYGVKD. CDR3 length: 17 residues. The CDR3 is CAIKGTGETRYDDGYTF. In DNA form, the CDR3 reads TGTGCCATCAAAGGGACAGGGGAAACCCGATATGACGATGGCTACACCTTC.

The chain recombines TRBV10-3 with TRBJ1-6; 9 bases align to TRBD1. CDR1 ENHRY and CDR2 SYGVKD come from the germline V gene. The CDR3 is 14 amino acids. The trim removed 4 bases at V and 8 bases at J, leaving 3 bases unmatched. The CDR3 DNA is TGTGCCATCAGTGCCGGGACAGGGTATTCACCCCTCCACTTT. It specifies CAISAGTGYSPLHF.